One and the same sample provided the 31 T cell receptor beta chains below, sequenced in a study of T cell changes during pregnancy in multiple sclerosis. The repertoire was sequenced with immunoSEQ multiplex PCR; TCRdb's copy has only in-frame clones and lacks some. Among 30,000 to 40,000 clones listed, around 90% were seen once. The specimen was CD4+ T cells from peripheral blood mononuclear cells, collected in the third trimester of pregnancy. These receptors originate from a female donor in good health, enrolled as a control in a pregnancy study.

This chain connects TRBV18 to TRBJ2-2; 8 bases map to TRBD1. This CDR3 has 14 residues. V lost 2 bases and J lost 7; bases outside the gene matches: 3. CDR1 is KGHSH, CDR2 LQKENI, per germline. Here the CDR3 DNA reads TGTGCCAGCTCACCAGGCAGGGGGCTCGGGGAGCTGTTTTTT. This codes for CASSPGRGLGELFF.

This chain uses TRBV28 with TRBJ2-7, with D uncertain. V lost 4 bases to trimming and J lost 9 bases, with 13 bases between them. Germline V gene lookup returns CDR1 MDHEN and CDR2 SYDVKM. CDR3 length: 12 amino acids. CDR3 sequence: CASSSQQPGQYF. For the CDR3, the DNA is TGTGCCAGCAGTTCCCAACAGCCAGGGCAGTACTTC.

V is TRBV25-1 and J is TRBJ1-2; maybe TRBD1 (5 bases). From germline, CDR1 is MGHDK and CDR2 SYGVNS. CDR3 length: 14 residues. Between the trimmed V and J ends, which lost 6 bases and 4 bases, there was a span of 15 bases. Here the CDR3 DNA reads TGTGCCAGCAGCCCGCCAGGGTCCCTCTATGGCTACACCTTC. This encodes CASSPPGSLYGYTF.

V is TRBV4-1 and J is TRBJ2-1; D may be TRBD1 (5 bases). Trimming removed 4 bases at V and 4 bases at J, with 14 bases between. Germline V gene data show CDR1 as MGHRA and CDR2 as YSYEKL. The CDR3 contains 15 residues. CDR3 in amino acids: CASSPDHDRYNEQFF. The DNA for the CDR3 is TGCGCCAGCAGCCCAGACCACGACAGATACAATGAGCAGTTCTTC.

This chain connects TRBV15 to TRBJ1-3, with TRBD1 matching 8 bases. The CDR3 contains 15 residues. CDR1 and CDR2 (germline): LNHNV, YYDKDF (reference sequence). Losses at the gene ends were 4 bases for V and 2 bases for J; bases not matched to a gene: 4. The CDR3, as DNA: TGTGCCACCAGCAACCGACAGGGGCCTGGAAACACCATATATTTT. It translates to CATSNRQGPGNTIYF.

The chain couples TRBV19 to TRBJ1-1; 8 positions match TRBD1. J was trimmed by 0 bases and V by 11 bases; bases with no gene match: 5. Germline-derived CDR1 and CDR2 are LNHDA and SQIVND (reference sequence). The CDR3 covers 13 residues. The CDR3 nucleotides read TGTGCCGTACGACAGGGGATGAACACTGAAGCTTTCTTT. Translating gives CAVRQGMNTEAFF.

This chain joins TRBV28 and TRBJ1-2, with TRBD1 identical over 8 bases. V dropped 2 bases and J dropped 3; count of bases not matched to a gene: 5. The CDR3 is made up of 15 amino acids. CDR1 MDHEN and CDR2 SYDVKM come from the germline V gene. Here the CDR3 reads CASSLASTGDYGYTF. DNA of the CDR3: TGTGCCAGCAGTTTAGCGTCGACAGGGGACTATGGCTACACCTTC.

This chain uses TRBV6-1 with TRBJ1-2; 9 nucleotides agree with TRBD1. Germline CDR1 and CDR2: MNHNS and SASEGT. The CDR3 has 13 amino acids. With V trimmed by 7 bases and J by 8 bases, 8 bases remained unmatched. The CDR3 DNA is TGTGCCAGCAACCAACAGGGGGCGCGGGGCTACACCTTC. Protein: CASNQQGARGYTF.

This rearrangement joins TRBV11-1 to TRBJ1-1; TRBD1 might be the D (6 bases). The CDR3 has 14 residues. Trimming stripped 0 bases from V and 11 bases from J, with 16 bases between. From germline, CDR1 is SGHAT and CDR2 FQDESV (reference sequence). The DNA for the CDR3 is TGTGCCAGCAGCTTAGCAGGGGGTAGGAGTTTCGCTTTCTTT. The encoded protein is CASSLAGGRSFAFF.

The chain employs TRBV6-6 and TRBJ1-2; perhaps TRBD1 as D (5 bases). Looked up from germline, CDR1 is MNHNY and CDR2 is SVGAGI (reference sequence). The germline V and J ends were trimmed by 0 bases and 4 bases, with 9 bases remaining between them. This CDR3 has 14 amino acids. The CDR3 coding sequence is TGTGCCAGCAGTTACTCAGGGGCCTCCTATGGCTACACCTTC. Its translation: CASSYSGASYGYTF.

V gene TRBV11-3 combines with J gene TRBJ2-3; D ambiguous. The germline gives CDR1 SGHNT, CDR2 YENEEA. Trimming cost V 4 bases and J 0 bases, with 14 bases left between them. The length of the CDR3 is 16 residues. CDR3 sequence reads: CASSSRLPASTDTQYF. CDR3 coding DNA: TGTGCCAGCAGCTCACGACTGCCTGCTAGCACAGATACGCAGTATTTT.

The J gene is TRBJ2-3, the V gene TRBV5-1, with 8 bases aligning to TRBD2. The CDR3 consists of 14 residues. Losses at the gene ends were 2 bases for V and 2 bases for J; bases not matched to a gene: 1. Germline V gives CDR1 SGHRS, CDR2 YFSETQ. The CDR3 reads CASSFSGVTDTQYF. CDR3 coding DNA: TGCGCCAGCAGCTTTAGCGGGGTCACAGATACGCAGTATTTT.

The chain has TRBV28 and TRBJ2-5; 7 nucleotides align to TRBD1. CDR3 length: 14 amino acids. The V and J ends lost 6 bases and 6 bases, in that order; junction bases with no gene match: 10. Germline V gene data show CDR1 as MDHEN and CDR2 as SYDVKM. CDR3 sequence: CASSPSGTVKTQYF. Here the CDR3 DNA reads TGTGCCAGCAGCCCCTCAGGGACAGTGAAGACCCAGTACTTC. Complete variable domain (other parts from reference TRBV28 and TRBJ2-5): DVKVTQSSRYLVKRTGEKVFLECVQDMDHENMFWYRQDPGLGLRLIYFSYDVKMKEKGDIPEGYSVSREKKERFSLILESASTNQTSMYLCASSPSGTVKTQYFGPGTRLLVL.

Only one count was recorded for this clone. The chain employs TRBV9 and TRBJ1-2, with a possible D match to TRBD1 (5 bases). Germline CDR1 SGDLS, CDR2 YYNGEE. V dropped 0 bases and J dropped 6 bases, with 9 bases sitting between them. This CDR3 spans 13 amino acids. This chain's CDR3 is CASSVDSRDGYTF. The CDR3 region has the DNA TGTGCCAGCAGCGTAGATTCCAGGGATGGCTACACCTTC.

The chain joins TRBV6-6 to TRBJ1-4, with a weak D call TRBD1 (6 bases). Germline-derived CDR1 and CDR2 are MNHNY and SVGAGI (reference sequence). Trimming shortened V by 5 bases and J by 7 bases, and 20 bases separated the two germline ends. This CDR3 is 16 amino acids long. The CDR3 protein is CASSTGQQGLSEKLFF. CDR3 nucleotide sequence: TGTGCCAGCAGTACAGGCCAACAGGGATTGAGTGAAAAACTGTTTTTT.

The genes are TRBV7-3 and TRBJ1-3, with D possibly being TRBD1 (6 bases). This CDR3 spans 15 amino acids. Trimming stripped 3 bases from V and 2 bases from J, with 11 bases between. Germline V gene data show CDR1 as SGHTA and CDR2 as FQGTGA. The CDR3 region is CASSFEGGAGNTIYF. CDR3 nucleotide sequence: TGTGCCAGCAGCTTCGAAGGGGGGGCTGGAAACACCATATATTTT.

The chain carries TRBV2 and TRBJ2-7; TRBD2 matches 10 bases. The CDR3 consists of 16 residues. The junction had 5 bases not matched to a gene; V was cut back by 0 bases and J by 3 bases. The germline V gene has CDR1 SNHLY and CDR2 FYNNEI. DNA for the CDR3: TGTGCCAGCAGTGAAGCGGGACTAGCGATAGGCTACGAGCAGTACTTC. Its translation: CASSEAGLAIGYEQYF.

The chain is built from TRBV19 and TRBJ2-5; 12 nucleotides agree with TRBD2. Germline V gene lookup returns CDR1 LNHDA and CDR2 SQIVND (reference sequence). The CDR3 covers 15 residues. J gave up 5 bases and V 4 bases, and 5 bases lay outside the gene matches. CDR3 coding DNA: TGTGCCAGTAGTACTAGCGGGGGGGCCAGTGAGACCCAGTACTTC. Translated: CASSTSGGASETQYF.

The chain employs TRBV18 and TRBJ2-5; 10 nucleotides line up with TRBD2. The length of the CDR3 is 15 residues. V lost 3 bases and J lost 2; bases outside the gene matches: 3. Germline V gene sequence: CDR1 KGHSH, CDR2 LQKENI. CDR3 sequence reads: CASSPASGGQETQYF. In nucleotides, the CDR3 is TGTGCCAGCTCACCGGCTAGCGGGGGACAAGAGACCCAGTACTTC.

The CDR3 sequence is CASSSGQYSGNTIYF. DNA of the CDR3: TGCGCCAGCAGCTCGGGACAGTACTCTGGAAACACCATATATTTT. V gene TRBV5-1 combines with J gene TRBJ1-3, with TRBD1 matching over 7 bases. V trimming: 3 bases; J trimming: 0 bases; junction bases outside the gene matches: 3. Germline V CDR1 and CDR2: SGHRS, YFSETQ. CDR3 length equals 15 residues. Supplemented by reference TRBV5-1 and TRBJ1-3, the full variable domain reads KAGVTQTPRYLIKTRGQQVTLSCSPISGHRSVSWYQQTPGQGLQFLFEYFSETQRNKGNFPGRFSGRQFSNSRSEMNVSTLELGDSALYLCASSSGQYSGNTIYFGEGSWLTVV.

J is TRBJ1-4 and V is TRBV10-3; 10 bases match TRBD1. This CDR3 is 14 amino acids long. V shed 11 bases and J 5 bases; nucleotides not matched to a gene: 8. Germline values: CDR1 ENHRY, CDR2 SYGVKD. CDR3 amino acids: CASQAGQGNEKLFF. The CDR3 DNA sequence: TGTGCCTCCCAGGCGGGACAGGGGAATGAAAAACTGTTTTTT.

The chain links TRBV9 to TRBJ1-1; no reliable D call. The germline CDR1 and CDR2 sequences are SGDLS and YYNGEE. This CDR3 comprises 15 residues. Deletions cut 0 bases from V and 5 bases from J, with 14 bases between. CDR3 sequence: CASSVGVEGSTEAFF. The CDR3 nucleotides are TGTGCCAGCAGCGTAGGGGTGGAGGGCTCGACTGAAGCTTTCTTT.

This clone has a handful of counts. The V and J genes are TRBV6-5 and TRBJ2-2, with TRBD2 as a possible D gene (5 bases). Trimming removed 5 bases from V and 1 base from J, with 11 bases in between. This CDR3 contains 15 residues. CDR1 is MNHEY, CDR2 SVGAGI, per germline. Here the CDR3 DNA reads TGTGCCAGCAGTCACCTAGCTTTGAACACCGGGGAGCTGTTTTTT. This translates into CASSHLALNTGELFF.

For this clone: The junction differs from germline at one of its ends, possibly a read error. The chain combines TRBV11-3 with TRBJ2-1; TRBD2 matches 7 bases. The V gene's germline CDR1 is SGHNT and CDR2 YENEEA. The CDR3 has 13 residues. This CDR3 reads CASSYQAGAEQIF. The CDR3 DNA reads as TGTGCCAGCAGCTATCAGGCGGGAGCGGAGCAAATCTTC.

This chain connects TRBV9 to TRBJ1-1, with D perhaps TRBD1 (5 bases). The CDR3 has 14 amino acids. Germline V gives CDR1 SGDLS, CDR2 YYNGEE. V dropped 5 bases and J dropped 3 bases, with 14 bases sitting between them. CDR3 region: CASSRSGGYTEAFF. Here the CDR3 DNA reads TGTGCCAGCAGTCGGTCCGGGGGATACACTGAAGCTTTCTTT.

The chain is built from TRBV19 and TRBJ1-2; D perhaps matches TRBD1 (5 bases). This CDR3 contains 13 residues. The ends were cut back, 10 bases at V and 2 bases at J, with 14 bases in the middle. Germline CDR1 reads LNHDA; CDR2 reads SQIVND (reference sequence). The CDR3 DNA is TGTGCCACCGCTCCCAGGGAAAACTATGGCTACACCTTC. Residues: CATAPRENYGYTF.

CDR3 bases: TGTGCCAGCAGCTTAGAAGCAGGGTTACTGGGAGAGCAGTACTTC. Its translation is CASSLEAGLLGEQYF. The gene calls are TRBV7-2 and TRBJ2-7, with D possibly being TRBD1 (5 bases). This CDR3 is built from 15 residues. The germline CDR1 and CDR2 sequences are SGHTA and FQGNSA. Between the trimmed V and J ends, which lost 1 base and 7 bases, there was a span of 17 bases. Filled out from reference TRBV7-2 and TRBJ2-7, the complete variable domain reads GAGVSQSPSNKVTEKGKDVELRCDPISGHTALYWYRQSLGQGLEFLIYFQGNSAPDKSGLPSDRFSAERTGGSVSTLTIQRTQQEDSAVYLCASSLEAGLLGEQYFGPGTRLTVT.

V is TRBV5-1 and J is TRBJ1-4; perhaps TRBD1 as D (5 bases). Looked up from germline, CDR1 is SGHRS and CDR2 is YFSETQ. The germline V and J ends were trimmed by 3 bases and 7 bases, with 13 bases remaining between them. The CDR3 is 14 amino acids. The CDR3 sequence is CASSYKIGGEKLFF. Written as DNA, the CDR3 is TGCGCCAGCAGCTACAAAATCGGGGGTGAAAAACTGTTTTTT. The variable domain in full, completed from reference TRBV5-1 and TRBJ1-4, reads KAGVTQTPRYLIKTRGQQVTLSCSPISGHRSVSWYQQTPGQGLQFLFEYFSETQRNKGNFPGRFSGRQFSNSRSEMNVSTLELGDSALYLCASSYKIGGEKLFFGSGTQLSVL.

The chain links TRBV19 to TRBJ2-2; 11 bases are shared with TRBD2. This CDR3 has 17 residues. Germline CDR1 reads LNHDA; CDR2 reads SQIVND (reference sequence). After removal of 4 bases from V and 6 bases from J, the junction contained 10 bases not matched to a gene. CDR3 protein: CASSKIRLAGGSGELFF. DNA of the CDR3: TGTGCCAGTAGTAAGATCAGGCTAGCGGGAGGCTCCGGGGAGCTGTTTTTT. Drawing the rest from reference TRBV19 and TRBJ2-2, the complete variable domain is DGGITQSPKYLFRKEGQNVTLSCEQNLNHDAMYWYRQDPGQGLRLIYYSQIVNDFQKGDIAEGYSVSREKKESFPLTVTSAQKNPTAFYLCASSKIRLAGGSGELFFGEGSRLTVL.

This chain's CDR3 is CAITRQGPNYGYTF. Written as DNA, the CDR3 is TGTGCCATCACCAGACAGGGTCCTAACTATGGCTACACCTTC. This chain connects TRBV10-3 to TRBJ1-2, with 7 positions matching TRBD1. V trimming: 7 bases; J trimming: 0 bases; junction bases outside the gene matches: 5. The CDR3 spans 14 residues. CDR1 ENHRY and CDR2 SYGVKD come from the germline V gene.

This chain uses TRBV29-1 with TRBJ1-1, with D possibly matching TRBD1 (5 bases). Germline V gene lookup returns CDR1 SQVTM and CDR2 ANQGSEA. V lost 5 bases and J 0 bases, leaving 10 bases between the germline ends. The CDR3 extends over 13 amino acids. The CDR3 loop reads CSVSGVLNTEAFF. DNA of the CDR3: TGCAGCGTTTCGGGGGTACTGAACACTGAAGCTTTCTTT.